A selection of T cell receptor beta chains follows, all from one sample in a study of cytomegalovirus exposure and HLA in healthy donors. Generated by immunoSEQ multiplex PCR, the TCRdb table keeps only in-frame clones and is missing some. The sample shows under 110,000 clones, around 83% of them seen only once. Material: PBMCs. The receptor set was obtained from a man younger than 45 in good health and CMV-seronegative. CDR3s include the opening cysteine and the closing phenylalanine or tryptophan. The D gene is left open where the match is weak. Clone size, where shown, is once, few, many, or a class for clones that have expanded.

abundance	d_gene	j_gene	v_gene	CDR3aa	CDR3nt
once	.	TRBJ1-5	TRBV2	CASSQKGQINQPQHF	TGTGCCAGCAGTCAGAAAGGACAGATCAATCAGCCCCAGCATTTT
.	.	TRBJ2-7	TRBV30	CASTRAGQAPHEQYF	TGTGCTTCAACCCGGGCGGGTCAGGCTCCACACGAGCAGTACTTC
few	.	TRBJ1-2	TRBV20-1	CSARGSHGYTF	TGCAGTGCTAGGGGGAGCCATGGCTACACCTTC
.	.	TRBJ2-7	TRBV7-9	CASSLTTYEQYF	TGTGCCAGCAGCTTAACTACCTACGAGCAGTACTTC
.	.	TRBJ1-2	TRBV7-8	CASSQSSERQVGYTF	TGTGCCAGCAGCCAATCCAGTGAGCGGCAGGTTGGCTACACCTTC
.	TRBD1	TRBJ1-6	TRBV27	CASSFTGGGNSPLHF	TGTGCCAGCAGTTTCACAGGGGGAGGAAATTCACCCCTCCACTTT
.	.	TRBJ1-3	TRBV9	CASSVGAGAQGSGNTIYF	TGTGCCAGCAGCGTAGGGGCAGGGGCGCAGGGCTCTGGAAACACCATATATTTT
.	.	TRBJ2-1	TRBV27	CASSFAEDEQFF	TGTGCCAGCAGTTTCGCTGAGGATGAGCAGTTCTTC
.	TRBD2	TRBJ2-3	TRBV30	CAWSTGLGSDTQYF	TGTGCCTGGAGTACGGGACTAGGTTCAGATACGCAGTATTTT
.	.	TRBJ2-2	TRBV19	CASSLGGRGAGELFF	TGTGCCAGTAGTTTGGGCGGGCGTGGTGCCGGGGAGCTGTTTTTT
.	TRBD1	TRBJ2-2	TRBV5-4	CASSLFIGGSGGELFF	TGTGCCAGCAGCTTGTTTATAGGGGGCTCCGGCGGGGAGCTGTTTTTT
.	.	TRBJ1-5	TRBV7-8	CASSLVFHPGQPQHF	TGTGCCAGCAGCTTAGTTTTCCACCCGGGGCAGCCCCAGCATTTT
.	.	TRBJ2-7	TRBV5-1	CASSSGGQAAEQYF	TGCGCCAGCAGCTCGGGGGGACAGGCAGCCGAGCAGTACTTC
once	.	TRBJ1-5	TRBV9	CASSVDAGSNQPQHF	TGTGCCAGCAGCGTAGATGCGGGGAGCAATCAGCCCCAGCATTTT
.	.	TRBJ2-5	TRBV4-2	CASSLAWKGTQYF	TGTGCCAGCAGCCTAGCATGGAAAGGGACCCAGTACTTC
.	TRBD2	TRBJ2-7	TRBV9	CASTPSGSSYEQYF	TGTGCCAGCACCCCTAGCGGTTCCTCCTACGAGCAGTACTTC
.	TRBD1	TRBJ2-1	TRBV4-3	CASSQAPGQGTEEQFF	TGCGCCAGCAGCCAAGCACCGGGACAGGGGACGGAGGAGCAGTTCTTC
.	TRBD2	TRBJ2-3	TRBV28	CASSTRTSGSGTDTQYF	TGTGCCAGCAGTACCAGGACTAGCGGGAGTGGCACAGATACGCAGTATTTT
.	TRBD2	TRBJ2-7	TRBV30	CAWGDRTSGGYEQYF	TGTGCCTGGGGGGATCGGACTAGCGGGGGATACGAGCAGTACTTC
.	.	TRBJ1-1	TRBV6-6	CASSRGGREIPEAFF	TGTGCCAGCAGCCGGGGAGGCAGGGAAATCCCTGAAGCTTTCTTT
.	.	TRBJ2-7	TRBV7-2	CASSLRPWGTKPYEQYF	TGTGCCAGCAGCCTCCGACCTTGGGGGACAAAGCCCTACGAGCAGTACTTC
.	.	TRBJ1-5	TRBV5-6	CASSFGLDQPQHF	TGTGCCAGCAGTTTTGGCCTTGATCAGCCCCAGCATTTT
.	.	TRBJ2-3	TRBV7-3	CASSPSTSTDTQYF	TGTGCCAGCAGCCCATCAACTAGCACAGATACGCAGTATTTT
.	.	TRBJ2-3	TRBV19	CASSPLLGSLTDTQYF	TGTGCCAGTAGCCCCCTCCTCGGGTCGCTCACAGATACGCAGTATTTT
.	.	TRBJ2-1	TRBV12-5	CASGALNEQFF	TGTGCTAGTGGAGCCCTCAATGAGCAGTTCTTC